These T cell receptor beta chains were read from a single sample in a study of blood T cells in healthy people across ages. TCRdb reprocessed the 5' RACE reads via MiXCR and lists one record per CDR3 protein. The repertoire holds roughly 1,500,000 distinct CDR3 sequences, with about 31% as singletons. The sequenced sample was blood. The receptors derive from a woman aged 25 to 45 in good health. The CDR3 runs from the conserved cysteine through the conserved F or W. D genes are given only for firm matches. Clone size is shown for a subset of rows, as once, few, many or a class of expanded clone.

j_gene: TRBJ1-2; v_gene: TRBV5-1; abundance: NA; d_gene: NA; CDR3nt: TGCGCCAGCAGCCCGCAGGGCAGCCGACATGGCTACACCTTC; CDR3aa: CASSPQGSRHGYTF
j_gene: TRBJ2-1; v_gene: TRBV21-1; abundance: NA; d_gene: NA; CDR3nt: TGTGCCAGCAAACTAGCCAATGAGCAGTTCTTC; CDR3aa: CASKLANEQFF
j_gene: TRBJ1-6; v_gene: TRBV9; abundance: few; d_gene: NA; CDR3nt: TGTGCCAGCAGCGTAGAGCCTACTAATTCACCCCTCCACTTT; CDR3aa: CASSVEPTNSPLHF
j_gene: TRBJ2-1; v_gene: TRBV20-1; abundance: few; d_gene: TRBD2; CDR3nt: TGCAGTGCTAGGACTAGCGGGGGGGCTTCGGGCAATGAGCAGTTCTTC; CDR3aa: CSARTSGGASGNEQFF
j_gene: TRBJ1-2; v_gene: TRBV20-1; abundance: NA; d_gene: NA; CDR3nt: TGCAGTGCTCAGACACAGGGCGCAGGCTACACCTTC; CDR3aa: CSAQTQGAGYTF
j_gene: TRBJ2-1; v_gene: TRBV28; abundance: many; d_gene: NA; CDR3nt: TGTGCCAGCAGTTTTTCGGGACATGAGCAGTTCTTC; CDR3aa: CASSFSGHEQFF
j_gene: TRBJ2-1; v_gene: TRBV15; abundance: NA; d_gene: NA; CDR3nt: TGTGCCACCAGCAGAGATTCGAAGGGCGACAATGAGCAGTTCTTC; CDR3aa: CATSRDSKGDNEQFF
j_gene: TRBJ1-2; v_gene: TRBV5-1; abundance: NA; d_gene: NA; CDR3nt: TGCGCCAGCAGCCTCGACAGCGAGGGGGTTCCATTTAACTATGGCTACACCTTC; CDR3aa: CASSLDSEGVPFNYGYTF
j_gene: TRBJ2-5; v_gene: TRBV18; abundance: NA; d_gene: NA; CDR3nt: TGTGCCAGCTCACCCCGACAGAGCGAGGGAGAGACCCAGTACTTC; CDR3aa: CASSPRQSEGETQYF
j_gene: TRBJ2-3; v_gene: TRBV14; abundance: NA; d_gene: NA; CDR3nt: TGTGCCAGCAGCCAAGGTCGGTGGCGGGACCTTCGATCTAGCACAGATACGCAGTATTTT; CDR3aa: CASSQGRWRDLRSSTDTQYF
j_gene: TRBJ2-1; v_gene: TRBV24-1; abundance: NA; d_gene: TRBD2; CDR3nt: TGTGCCACCAGTGACGGAGCGGGGGGGCTTGGGAATGAGCAGTTCTTC; CDR3aa: CATSDGAGGLGNEQFF
j_gene: TRBJ2-5; v_gene: TRBV4-2; abundance: few; d_gene: TRBD2; CDR3nt: TGTGCCAGCAGCCAAGAACGTAGCGGGAAAGAGACCCAGTACTTC; CDR3aa: CASSQERSGKETQYF
j_gene: TRBJ2-7; v_gene: TRBV6-1; abundance: NA; d_gene: TRBD2; CDR3nt: TGTGCCAGCAGTCAAGCTACAAGACTAGCGGAGCAACCTAATTACGAGCAGTACTTC; CDR3aa: CASSQATRLAEQPNYEQYF
j_gene: TRBJ1-4; v_gene: TRBV29-1; abundance: few; d_gene: NA; CDR3nt: TGCAGCGTTGGCAGGGGAGTCTCACCTGATGAAAAACTGTTTTTT; CDR3aa: CSVGRGVSPDEKLFF
j_gene: TRBJ2-7; v_gene: TRBV4-2; abundance: many; d_gene: TRBD2; CDR3nt: TGTGCCAGCAGCTATTTCGGGGGGTCCAACTACGAGCAGTACTTC; CDR3aa: CASSYFGGSNYEQYF
j_gene: TRBJ2-7; v_gene: TRBV5-1; abundance: NA; d_gene: NA; CDR3nt: TGCGCCAGCAGCCCGGGATGGGGCGAGGAGCAGTACTTC; CDR3aa: CASSPGWGEEQYF
j_gene: TRBJ2-7; v_gene: TRBV5-1; abundance: many; d_gene: NA; CDR3nt: TGCGCCAGCAGCTTGGGAGAGACGCGGTACTTC; CDR3aa: CASSLGETRYF
j_gene: TRBJ1-5; v_gene: TRBV24-1; abundance: NA; d_gene: TRBD1; CDR3nt: TGTGCCACCAGTGATCCACGGGACAGTTCGGGACCCCAGCATTTT; CDR3aa: CATSDPRDSSGPQHF
j_gene: TRBJ1-1; v_gene: TRBV20-1; abundance: NA; d_gene: NA; CDR3nt: TGCAGTGCTCGCCCGGGGGCGGAGAACACTGAAGCTTTCTTT; CDR3aa: CSARPGAENTEAFF
j_gene: TRBJ2-3; v_gene: TRBV7-3; abundance: few; d_gene: TRBD2; CDR3nt: TGTGCCAGCAGCCCTCGGACTAGCGGGATAAACACAGATACGCAGTATTTT; CDR3aa: CASSPRTSGINTDTQYF
j_gene: TRBJ1-5; v_gene: TRBV6-4; abundance: NA; d_gene: NA; CDR3nt: TGTGCCAGCAGCCCCGAGGTGGGTCAGCCCCAGCATTTT; CDR3aa: CASSPEVGQPQHF
j_gene: TRBJ2-3; v_gene: TRBV28; abundance: NA; d_gene: TRBD2; CDR3nt: TGTGCCAGCAGTTCGGGACTAGCGGGGAGACTTAGCACAGATACGCAGTATTTT; CDR3aa: CASSSGLAGRLSTDTQYF
j_gene: TRBJ2-1; v_gene: TRBV9; abundance: few; d_gene: NA; CDR3nt: TGCGCCAGCAGCGGCCCTGGGCGGAGCTCCTACAATGAGCAGTTCTTC; CDR3aa: CASSGPGRSSYNEQFF
j_gene: TRBJ1-1; v_gene: TRBV5-1; abundance: few; d_gene: NA; CDR3nt: TGCGCCAGCAGCTTGAATTGGGCGACTGAAGCTTTCTTT; CDR3aa: CASSLNWATEAFF
j_gene: TRBJ2-7; v_gene: TRBV20-1; abundance: NA; d_gene: TRBD2; CDR3nt: TGCAGTGCTAGAGATTCAATGATAGCGGGAGATTCCTACGAGCAGTACTTC; CDR3aa: CSARDSMIAGDSYEQYF
j_gene: TRBJ2-5; v_gene: TRBV30; abundance: NA; d_gene: TRBD1; CDR3nt: TGTGCCTGGCGGGACAGGCCACAAGAGACCCAGTACTTC; CDR3aa: CAWRDRPQETQYF
j_gene: TRBJ2-1; v_gene: TRBV4-1; abundance: NA; d_gene: TRBD2; CDR3nt: TGCGCCAGCAGCCAAGGGGAGGTAGCGGGGGGGCGATGGAATGGGCAGTTCTTC; CDR3aa: CASSQGEVAGGRWNGQFF
j_gene: TRBJ1-4; v_gene: TRBV28; abundance: many; d_gene: NA; CDR3nt: TGTGCCAGCAGCAAGACAAGGGGTTCTAATGAAAAACTGTTTTTT; CDR3aa: CASSKTRGSNEKLFF
j_gene: TRBJ2-7; v_gene: TRBV7-9; abundance: few; d_gene: TRBD1; CDR3nt: TGTGCCAGCAGCTTACCGGGACAGGTAGTCGAGCAGTACTTC; CDR3aa: CASSLPGQVVEQYF
j_gene: TRBJ2-1; v_gene: TRBV29-1; abundance: few; d_gene: NA; CDR3nt: TGCAGCGTTTCACATCGGGAACAGGGAAACAATGAGCAGTTCTTC; CDR3aa: CSVSHREQGNNEQFF
j_gene: TRBJ1-1; v_gene: TRBV3-1; abundance: NA; d_gene: NA; CDR3nt: TGTGCCAGCAGCCAGGGCCCGGCTGAAGCTTTCTTT; CDR3aa: CASSQGPAEAFF
j_gene: TRBJ1-5; v_gene: TRBV2; abundance: NA; d_gene: NA; CDR3nt: TGTGCCAGCAGTGAATCGACAGTAAATCAGCCCCAGCATTTT; CDR3aa: CASSESTVNQPQHF
j_gene: TRBJ2-3; v_gene: TRBV6-4; abundance: NA; d_gene: TRBD1; CDR3nt: TGTACCAGCCTTGACGGGACAGTCACAGATACGCAGTATTTT; CDR3aa: CTSLDGTVTDTQYF
j_gene: TRBJ2-1; v_gene: TRBV7-9; abundance: few; d_gene: TRBD1; CDR3nt: TGTGCCAGCAGAGGACAGGCGACTTACAATGAGCAGTTCTTC; CDR3aa: CASRGQATYNEQFF
j_gene: TRBJ2-3; v_gene: TRBV5-1; abundance: few; d_gene: NA; CDR3nt: TGCGCCAGCAGCTTCTCACAGGGACGGGGCACAGATACGCAGTATTTT; CDR3aa: CASSFSQGRGTDTQYF
j_gene: TRBJ2-5; v_gene: TRBV11-2; abundance: NA; d_gene: NA; CDR3nt: TGTGCCAGCAGCTTAGAACTGCTGGAGACCCAGTACTTC; CDR3aa: CASSLELLETQYF
j_gene: TRBJ2-4; v_gene: TRBV28; abundance: few; d_gene: NA; CDR3nt: TGTGCCAGCAGTTTAGGCCAGACTACCAAAAACATTCAGTACTTC; CDR3aa: CASSLGQTTKNIQYF
j_gene: TRBJ2-1; v_gene: TRBV7-9; abundance: NA; d_gene: TRBD2; CDR3nt: TGTGCCACCTCCCCAGCGGGGGGTCACTCCTACAATGAGCAGTTCTTC; CDR3aa: CATSPAGGHSYNEQFF
j_gene: TRBJ1-1; v_gene: TRBV3-1; abundance: NA; d_gene: TRBD1; CDR3nt: TGTGCCAGCAGCCACCATGGACAGGGATCGGCCGCTGAAGCTTTCTTT; CDR3aa: CASSHHGQGSAAEAFF
j_gene: TRBJ1-2; v_gene: TRBV6-2/TRBV6-3; abundance: NA; d_gene: NA; CDR3nt: TGTGCCAGCAGGCGCCAGTTAGGGGGGGCAAACCCTTCGACTATTGGCTACACCTTC; CDR3aa: CASRRQLGGANPSTIGYTF
j_gene: TRBJ2-2; v_gene: TRBV6-1; abundance: NA; d_gene: TRBD2; CDR3nt: TGTGCCAGCAGGCTAGCGGGAGCCCTACCGGGGACCGGGGAGCTGTTTTTT; CDR3aa: CASRLAGALPGTGELFF
j_gene: TRBJ1-6; v_gene: TRBV6-4; abundance: NA; d_gene: NA; CDR3nt: TGTGCCGTGCACGGGGTACGGTCACCCCTCCACTTT; CDR3aa: CAVHGVRSPLHF
j_gene: TRBJ1-2; v_gene: TRBV7-9; abundance: NA; d_gene: NA; CDR3nt: TGTGCCAGCAGCCCCGACGGGCTGGCTGGCTACACCTTC; CDR3aa: CASSPDGLAGYTF
j_gene: TRBJ2-1; v_gene: TRBV20-1; abundance: NA; d_gene: NA; CDR3nt: TGCAGTGCCCACTTGAAGGGGGTTACCTACAATGAGCAGTTCTTC; CDR3aa: CSAHLKGVTYNEQFF
j_gene: TRBJ1-2; v_gene: TRBV10-3; abundance: few; d_gene: NA; CDR3nt: TGTGCCATCAGCTTAGACAAGAACTATGGCTACACCTTC; CDR3aa: CAISLDKNYGYTF
j_gene: TRBJ1-5; v_gene: TRBV7-2; abundance: many; d_gene: NA; CDR3nt: TGTGCCAGCAGCTTCCGCTACGGTCTTGGGGAGCCCCAGCATTTT; CDR3aa: CASSFRYGLGEPQHF
j_gene: TRBJ1-1; v_gene: TRBV5-1; abundance: few; d_gene: NA; CDR3nt: TGCGCCAGCAGCCCCGAGAGGGGCTCTAGGGTGAACACTGAAGCTTTCTTT; CDR3aa: CASSPERGSRVNTEAFF
j_gene: TRBJ2-1; v_gene: TRBV7-9; abundance: many; d_gene: TRBD2; CDR3nt: TGTGCCAGCAGCTTAGCGCGGACTAGTAATGAGCAGTTCTTC; CDR3aa: CASSLARTSNEQFF
j_gene: TRBJ1-2; v_gene: TRBV5-6; abundance: NA; d_gene: NA; CDR3nt: TGTGCCAGCACCTTCAACGGGATGTATGGCTACACCTTC; CDR3aa: CASTFNGMYGYTF
j_gene: TRBJ2-7; v_gene: TRBV5-1; abundance: few; d_gene: NA; CDR3nt: TGCGCCAGCAGCTTGGCCTCTAGCGCACATCGGTCCGAGCAGTACTTC; CDR3aa: CASSLASSAHRSEQYF
j_gene: TRBJ2-5; v_gene: TRBV9; abundance: few; d_gene: TRBD2; CDR3nt: TGTGCCAGCAGCGTAAGGGCTAGCGGCGGGGAGACCCAGTACTTC; CDR3aa: CASSVRASGGETQYF
j_gene: TRBJ2-7; v_gene: TRBV6-2/TRBV6-3; abundance: NA; d_gene: NA; CDR3nt: TGTGCCAGCAGTTACCCCGGCAGGGAGTTAGCCTGCGAGCAGTACTTC; CDR3aa: CASSYPGRELACEQYF
j_gene: TRBJ1-2; v_gene: TRBV6-1; abundance: NA; d_gene: NA; CDR3nt: TGTGCCAGCTCACCACCCAGCAGGGGCACATCTGATGGCTACACCTTC; CDR3aa: CASSPPSRGTSDGYTF
j_gene: TRBJ2-5; v_gene: TRBV4-1; abundance: NA; d_gene: TRBD2; CDR3nt: TGCGCCAGCAGCCAAGGACTAGCCCAAGAGACCCAGTACTTC; CDR3aa: CASSQGLAQETQYF
j_gene: TRBJ2-7; v_gene: TRBV4-1; abundance: once; d_gene: NA; CDR3nt: TGCGCCAGCAGCCAAGAAGGTCGAACAGGGAGCGAGCAGTACTTC; CDR3aa: CASSQEGRTGSEQYF
j_gene: TRBJ2-7; v_gene: TRBV29-1; abundance: many; d_gene: NA; CDR3nt: TGCAGCGTCACAGTACTCAGGGACTACGAGCAGTACTTC; CDR3aa: CSVTVLRDYEQYF
j_gene: TRBJ2-1; v_gene: TRBV9; abundance: NA; d_gene: NA; CDR3nt: TGTGCCAGCAGCCCCGGGGGTCGGTCGGTGAGAAATGAGCAGTTCTTC; CDR3aa: CASSPGGRSVRNEQFF
j_gene: TRBJ2-5; v_gene: TRBV20-1; abundance: NA; d_gene: NA; CDR3nt: TGCAGTGCTAGAGATTACCTAGATCTGTCCCAAGAGACCCAGTACTTC; CDR3aa: CSARDYLDLSQETQYF
j_gene: TRBJ1-2; v_gene: TRBV28; abundance: NA; d_gene: NA; CDR3nt: TGTGCCAGCAATCCCCCGGGGGAGATCTATGGCTACACCTTC; CDR3aa: CASNPPGEIYGYTF